This T cell receptor (beta chain) comes out of a study of response to subunit inactivated influenza vaccine. TCRdb re-called the RT-PCR reads with MiXCR, one entry per CDR3 protein. The sample holds around 570,000 distinct CDR3 sequences, approximately 7.7% seen once. Trimming stripped 3 bases from V and 5 bases from J, with 8 bases between. The CDR3 has 13 residues. CDR1 and CDR2 (germline): SGHVS, FNYEAQ. The receptor was derived from a man aged 50 to 69 who received an inactivated influenza vaccine. The V call is TRBV7-6, the J call TRBJ1-5, with D hard to call. This specimen consisted of PBMCs from blood, obtained around 2 years after vaccination. CDR3 DNA sequence: TGTGCCAGCAGCTTCCGGAAAGATCAGCCCCAGCATTTT. It yields the protein CASSFRKDQPQHF.